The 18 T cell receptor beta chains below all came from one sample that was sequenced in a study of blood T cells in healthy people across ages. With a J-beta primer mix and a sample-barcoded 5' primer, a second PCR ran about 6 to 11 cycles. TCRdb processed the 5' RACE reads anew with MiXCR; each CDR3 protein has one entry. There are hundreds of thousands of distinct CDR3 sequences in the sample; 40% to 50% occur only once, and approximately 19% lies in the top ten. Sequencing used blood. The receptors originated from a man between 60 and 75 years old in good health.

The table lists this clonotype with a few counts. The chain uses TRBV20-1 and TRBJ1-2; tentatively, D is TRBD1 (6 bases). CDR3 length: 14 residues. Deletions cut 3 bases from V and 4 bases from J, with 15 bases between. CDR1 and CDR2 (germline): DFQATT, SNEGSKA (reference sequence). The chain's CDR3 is CSASRGGGSYGYTF. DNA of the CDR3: TGCAGTGCTAGTAGGGGGGGGGGCTCCTATGGCTACACCTTC.

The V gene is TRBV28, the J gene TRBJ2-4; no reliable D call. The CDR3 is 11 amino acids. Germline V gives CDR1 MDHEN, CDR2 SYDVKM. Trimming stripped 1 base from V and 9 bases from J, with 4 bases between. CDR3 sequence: CASSLFGIQYF. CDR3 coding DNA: TGTGCCAGCAGTTTATTCGGCATTCAGTACTTC.

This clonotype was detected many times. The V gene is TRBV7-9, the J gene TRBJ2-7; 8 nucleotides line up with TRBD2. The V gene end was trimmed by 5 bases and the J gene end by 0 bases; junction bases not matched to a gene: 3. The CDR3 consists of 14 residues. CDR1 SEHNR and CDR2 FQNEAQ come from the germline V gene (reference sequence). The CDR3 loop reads CASSATSGSYEQYF. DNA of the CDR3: TGTGCCAGCAGCGCAACTAGCGGCTCCTACGAGCAGTACTTC.

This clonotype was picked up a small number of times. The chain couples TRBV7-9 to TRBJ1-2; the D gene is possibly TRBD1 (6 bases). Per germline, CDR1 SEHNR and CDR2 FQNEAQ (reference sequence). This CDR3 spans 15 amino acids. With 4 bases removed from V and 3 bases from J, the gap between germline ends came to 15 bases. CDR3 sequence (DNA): TGTGCCAGCAGCTCGAACAGGGCGGGGGACTATGGCTACACCTTC. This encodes CASSSNRAGDYGYTF.

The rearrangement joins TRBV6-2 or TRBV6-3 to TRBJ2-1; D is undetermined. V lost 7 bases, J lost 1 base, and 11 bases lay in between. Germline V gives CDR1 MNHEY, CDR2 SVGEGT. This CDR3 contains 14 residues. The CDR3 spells CASTLEGSYNEQFF. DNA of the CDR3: TGTGCCAGCACTTTAGAAGGGTCCTACAATGAGCAGTTCTTC.

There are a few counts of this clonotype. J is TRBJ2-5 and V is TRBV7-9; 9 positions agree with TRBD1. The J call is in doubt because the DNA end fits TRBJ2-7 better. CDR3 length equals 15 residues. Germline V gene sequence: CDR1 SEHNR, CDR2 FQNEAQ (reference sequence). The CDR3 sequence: CASSLDRGQTYEQYF. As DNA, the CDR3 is TGTGCCAGCAGCTTGGACAGGGGACAAACCTACGAGCAGTACTTC.

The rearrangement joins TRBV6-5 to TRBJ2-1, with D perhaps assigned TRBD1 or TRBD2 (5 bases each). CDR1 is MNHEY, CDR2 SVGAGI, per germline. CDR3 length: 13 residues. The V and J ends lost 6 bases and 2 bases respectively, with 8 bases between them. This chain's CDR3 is CASRRGPYNEQFF. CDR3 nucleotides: TGTGCCAGCAGGAGGGGACCCTACAATGAGCAGTTCTTC.

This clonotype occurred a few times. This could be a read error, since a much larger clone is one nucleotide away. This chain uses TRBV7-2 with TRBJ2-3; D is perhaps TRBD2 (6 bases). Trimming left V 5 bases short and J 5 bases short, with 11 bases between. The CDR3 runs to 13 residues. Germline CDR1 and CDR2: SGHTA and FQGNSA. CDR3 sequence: CASSPRRGDTQYF. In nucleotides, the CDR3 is TGTGCCAGCAGCCCCCGGCGGGGAGATACGCAGTATTTT.

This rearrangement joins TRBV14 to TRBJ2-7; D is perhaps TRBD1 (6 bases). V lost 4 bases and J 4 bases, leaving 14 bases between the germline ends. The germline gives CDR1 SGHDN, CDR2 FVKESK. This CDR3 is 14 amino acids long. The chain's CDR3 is CASSRRGGWYEQYF. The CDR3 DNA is TGTGCCAGCAGCCGAAGAGGGGGTTGGTACGAGCAGTACTTC.

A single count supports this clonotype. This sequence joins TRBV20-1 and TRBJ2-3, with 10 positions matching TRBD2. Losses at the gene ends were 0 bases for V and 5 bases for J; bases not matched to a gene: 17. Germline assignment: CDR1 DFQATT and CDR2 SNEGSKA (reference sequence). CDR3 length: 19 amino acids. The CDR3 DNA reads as TGCAGTGCTAGAGATCATCTTTTTAGCGGGGGGCAAGGGGTAGATACGCAGTATTTT. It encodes CSARDHLFSGGQGVDTQYF.

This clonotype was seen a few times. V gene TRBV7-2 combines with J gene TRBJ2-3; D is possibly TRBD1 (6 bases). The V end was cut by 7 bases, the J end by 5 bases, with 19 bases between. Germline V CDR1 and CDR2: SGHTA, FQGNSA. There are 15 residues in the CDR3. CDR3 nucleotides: TGTGCCAGCACGCTACAGGGTGGGGGCCGAGATACGCAGTATTTT. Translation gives CASTLQGGGRDTQYF.

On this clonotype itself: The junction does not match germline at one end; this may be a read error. The DNA for the CDR3 is TGTGCCGGCAGCTTAGAGGGACAGACGTCCTACGAGCAGTACTTC. Its protein product is CAGSLEGQTSYEQYF. The rearrangement joins TRBV7-9 to TRBJ2-5; TRBD1 agrees at 7 bases. The DNA end is a closer match to TRBJ2-7, so the J assignment may be wrong. Germline loops: CDR1 SEHNR, CDR2 FQNEAQ (reference sequence). The CDR3 extends over 15 amino acids.

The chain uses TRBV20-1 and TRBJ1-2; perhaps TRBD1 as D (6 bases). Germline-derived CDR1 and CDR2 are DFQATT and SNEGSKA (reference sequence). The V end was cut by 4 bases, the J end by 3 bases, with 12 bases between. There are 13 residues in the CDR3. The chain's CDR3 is CSAKGGGHYGYTF. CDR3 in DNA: TGCAGTGCTAAAGGAGGGGGTCACTATGGCTACACCTTC.

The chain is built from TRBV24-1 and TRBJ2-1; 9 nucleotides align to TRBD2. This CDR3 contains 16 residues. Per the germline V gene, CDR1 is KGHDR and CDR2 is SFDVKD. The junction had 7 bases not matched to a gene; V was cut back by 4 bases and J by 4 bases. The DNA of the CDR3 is TGTGCCACCAGTGAATTGAGCGGGGGGCTTTACAATGAGCAGTTCTTC. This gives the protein CATSELSGGLYNEQFF.

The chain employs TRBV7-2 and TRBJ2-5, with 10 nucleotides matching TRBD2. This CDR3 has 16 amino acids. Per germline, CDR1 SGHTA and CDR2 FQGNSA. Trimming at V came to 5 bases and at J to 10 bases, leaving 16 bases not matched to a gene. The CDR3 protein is CASSPLIAGGLKDQYF. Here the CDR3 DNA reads TGTGCCAGCAGCCCACTTATAGCGGGGGGACTGAAGGACCAGTACTTC.

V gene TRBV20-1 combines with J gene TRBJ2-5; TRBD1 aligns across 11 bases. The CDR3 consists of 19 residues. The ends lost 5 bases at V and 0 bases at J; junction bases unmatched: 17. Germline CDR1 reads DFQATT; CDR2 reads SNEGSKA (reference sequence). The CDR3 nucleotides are TGCAGTGCTCTTTATCAAGGGACAGGGGGGGACGTTTACCAAGAGACCCAGTACTTC. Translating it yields CSALYQGTGGDVYQETQYF.

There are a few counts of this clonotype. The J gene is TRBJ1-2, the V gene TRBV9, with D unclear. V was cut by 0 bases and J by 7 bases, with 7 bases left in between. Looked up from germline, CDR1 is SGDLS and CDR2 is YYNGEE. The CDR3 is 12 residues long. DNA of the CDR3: TGTGCCAGCAGCGTAGCTGGGTCTGGCTACACCTTC. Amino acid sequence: CASSVAGSGYTF.

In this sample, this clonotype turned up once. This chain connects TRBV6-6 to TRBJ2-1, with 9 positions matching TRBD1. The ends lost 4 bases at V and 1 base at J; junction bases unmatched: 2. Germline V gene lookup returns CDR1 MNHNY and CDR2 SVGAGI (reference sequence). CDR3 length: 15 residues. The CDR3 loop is CASSSQGASYNEQFF. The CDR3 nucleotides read TGTGCCAGCAGTTCACAGGGGGCATCCTACAATGAGCAGTTCTTC.